The subject of this entry is one T cell receptor (beta chain). Its antigen is not identified. CDR1 SGHAT and CDR2 FQNNGV come from the germline V gene. V dropped 4 bases and J dropped 7 bases, with 14 bases sitting between them. The CDR3 has 13 amino acids. Data came from immunoSEQ multiplex PCR; TCRdb stores just in-frame clones and leaves some out. Of some 100,000 clones detected, about 88% appear once; the ten largest clones hold about 1.8%. The data were taken from a study of T cell responses to AZD1222 COVID-19 vaccine. Study findings and constraints: Most donors were white British and more were female, and clonal diversity was possibly underestimated. Spike-specific TCR depth and breadth grew after two AZD1222 doses.

Sample: peripheral blood, taken on day 0 of AZD1222 vaccination. This TCR came from an adult in good health. The chain joins TRBV11-2 to TRBJ2-7, with D unresolved. CDR3 sequence (DNA): TGTGCCAGCAGCTCGGGCCCGAGTTGGGAGCAGTACTTC. It translates to CASSSGPSWEQYF.